This TCR beta chain was documented in a study of blood T cell repertoires in COVID-19. Study-wide background: Researchers got acute and convalescent COVID-19 samples from the United States, Italy and Spain. Sources were T cells, B-cell-depleted T cells, or PBMCs; the material itself was cDNA or gDNA.

In the original analysis: Counts of nucleated cells, estimated from reference gene primer amplification, were obtained. The table came from immunoSEQ multiplex PCR; TCRdb's copy has only in-frame clones and leaves some out. The DNA gave D and trimming, while V, J and clone size come from that table. The table includes hundreds of thousands of clones, less than 85% detected once. This CDR3 spans 16 amino acids. J gave up 3 bases and V 0 bases, and 9 bases lay outside the gene matches. Looked up from germline, CDR1 is GTSNPN and CDR2 is SVGIG (reference sequence). The genes are TRBV30 and TRBJ2-5; 8 bases agree with TRBD2. This sequence was found in a woman aged 18 to 35 with acute or convalescent COVID-19. Sequences were obtained from peripheral blood. In nucleotides, the CDR3 is TGTGCCTGGAGTGTACGAGCGGGGGAGACCGAAGAGACCCAGTACTTC. The encoded protein is CAWSVRAGETEETQYF. Variable domain in full (rest from reference TRBV30 and TRBJ2-5): SQTIHQWPATLVQPVGSPLSLECTVEGTSNPNLYWYRQAAGRGLQLLFYSVGIGQISSEVPQNLSASRPQDRQFILSSKKLLLSDSGFYLCAWSVRAGETEETQYFGPGTRLLVL.